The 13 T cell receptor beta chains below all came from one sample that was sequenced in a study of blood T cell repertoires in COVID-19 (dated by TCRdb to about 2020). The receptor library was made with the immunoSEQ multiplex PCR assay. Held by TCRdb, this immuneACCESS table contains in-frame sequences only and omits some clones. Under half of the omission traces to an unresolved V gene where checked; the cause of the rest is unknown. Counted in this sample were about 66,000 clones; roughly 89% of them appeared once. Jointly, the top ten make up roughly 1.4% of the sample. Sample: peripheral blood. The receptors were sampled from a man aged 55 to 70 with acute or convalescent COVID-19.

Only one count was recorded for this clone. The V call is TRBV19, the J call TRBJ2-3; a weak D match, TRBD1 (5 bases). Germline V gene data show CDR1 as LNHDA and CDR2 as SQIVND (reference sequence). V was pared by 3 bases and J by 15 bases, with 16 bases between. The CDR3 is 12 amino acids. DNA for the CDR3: TGTGCCAGTAGTATGGGGCCCGAATTCCATTATTTT. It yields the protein CASSMGPEFHYF.

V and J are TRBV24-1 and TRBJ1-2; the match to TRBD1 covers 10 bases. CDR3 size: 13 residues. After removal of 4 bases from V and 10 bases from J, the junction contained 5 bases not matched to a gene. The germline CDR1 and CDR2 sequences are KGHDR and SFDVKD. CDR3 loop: CATSDGTGVYYTF. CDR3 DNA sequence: TGTGCCACCAGTGACGGGACAGGGGTCTACTACACCTTC.

In DNA, the CDR3 is TGCGCCAGCAGCTTGATCTTAGCGGGGGCCAGCTACGAGCAGTACTTC. This codes for CASSLILAGASYEQYF. J is TRBJ2-7 and V is TRBV5-1; 9 nucleotides align to TRBD2. CDR1 is SGHRS, CDR2 YFSETQ, per germline. The V gene end was trimmed by 1 base and the J gene end by 3 bases; junction bases not matched to a gene: 8. This CDR3 has 16 amino acids. The variable domain in full, with the rest retrieved from reference TRBV5-1 and TRBJ2-7, is KAGVTQTPRYLIKTRGQQVTLSCSPISGHRSVSWYQQTPGQGLQFLFEYFSETQRNKGNFPGRFSGRQFSNSRSEMNVSTLELGDSALYLCASSLILAGASYEQYFGPGTRLTVT.

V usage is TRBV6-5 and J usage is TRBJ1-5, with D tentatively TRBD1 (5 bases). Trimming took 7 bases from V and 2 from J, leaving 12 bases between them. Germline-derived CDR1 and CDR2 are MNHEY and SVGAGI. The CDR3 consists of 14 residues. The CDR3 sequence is CASTPQDGNQPQHF. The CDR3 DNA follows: TGTGCCAGCACTCCACAGGATGGCAATCAGCCCCAGCATTTT.

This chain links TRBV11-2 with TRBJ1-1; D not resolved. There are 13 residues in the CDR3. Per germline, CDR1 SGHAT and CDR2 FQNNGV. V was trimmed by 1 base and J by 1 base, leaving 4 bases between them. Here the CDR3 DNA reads TGTGCCAGCAGCTTAGTTCAGAACACTGAAGCTTTCTTT. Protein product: CASSLVQNTEAFF.

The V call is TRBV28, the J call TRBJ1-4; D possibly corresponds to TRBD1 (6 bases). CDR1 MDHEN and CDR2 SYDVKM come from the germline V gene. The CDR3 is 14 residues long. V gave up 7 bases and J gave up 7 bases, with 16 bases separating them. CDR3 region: CASMQTGGSEKLFF. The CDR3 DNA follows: TGTGCCAGCATGCAGACAGGCGGAAGTGAAAAACTGTTTTTT.

CDR3 bases: TGCGCCAGCAGCGTCGGGGTCTCCGGGGAGCTGTTTTTT. This translates into CASSVGVSGELFF. This chain joins TRBV5-1 and TRBJ2-2; D may be TRBD2 (5 bases). Trimming removed 4 bases from V and 6 bases from J, with 10 bases in between. The CDR3 sequence is 13 residues long. Germline CDR1 is SGHRS and CDR2 is YFSETQ.

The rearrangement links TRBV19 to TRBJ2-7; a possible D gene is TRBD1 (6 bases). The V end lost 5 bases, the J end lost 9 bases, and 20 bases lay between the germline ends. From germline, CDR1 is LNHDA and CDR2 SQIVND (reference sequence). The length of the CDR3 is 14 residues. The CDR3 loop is CASSSSGVRGPQYF. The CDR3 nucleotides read TGTGCCAGTAGTTCCTCAGGGGTTCGGGGTCCGCAGTACTTC. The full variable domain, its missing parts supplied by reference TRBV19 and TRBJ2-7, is DGGITQSPKYLFRKEGQNVTLSCEQNLNHDAMYWYRQDPGQGLRLIYYSQIVNDFQKGDIAEGYSVSREKKESFPLTVTSAQKNPTAFYLCASSSSGVRGPQYFGPGTRLTVT.

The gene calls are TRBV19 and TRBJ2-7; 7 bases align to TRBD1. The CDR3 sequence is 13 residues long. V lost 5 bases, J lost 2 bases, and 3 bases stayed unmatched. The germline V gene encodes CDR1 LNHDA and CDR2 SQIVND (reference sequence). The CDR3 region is CASSRDSTYEQYF. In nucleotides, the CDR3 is TGTGCCAGTAGTCGGGACAGTACCTACGAGCAGTACTTC.

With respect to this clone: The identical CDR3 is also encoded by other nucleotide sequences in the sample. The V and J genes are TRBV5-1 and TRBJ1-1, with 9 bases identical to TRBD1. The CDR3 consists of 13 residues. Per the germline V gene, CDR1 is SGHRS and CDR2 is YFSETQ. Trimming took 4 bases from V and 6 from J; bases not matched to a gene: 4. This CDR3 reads CASSLGQGAEAFF. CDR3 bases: TGCGCCAGCAGCCTGGGACAGGGTGCTGAAGCTTTCTTT.

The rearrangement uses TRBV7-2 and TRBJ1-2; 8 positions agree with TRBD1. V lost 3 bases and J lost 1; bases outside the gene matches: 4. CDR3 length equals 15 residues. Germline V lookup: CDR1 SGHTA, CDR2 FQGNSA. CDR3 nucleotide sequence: TGTGCCAGCAGCTTCCGACAGGGGAGTAACTATGGCTACACCTTC. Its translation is CASSFRQGSNYGYTF.

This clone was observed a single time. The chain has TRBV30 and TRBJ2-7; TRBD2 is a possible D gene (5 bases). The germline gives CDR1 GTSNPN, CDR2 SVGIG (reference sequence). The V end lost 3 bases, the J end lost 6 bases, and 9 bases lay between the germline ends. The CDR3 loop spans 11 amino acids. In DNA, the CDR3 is TGTGCCTGGAGCCTGGGGAGCGAGCAGTACTTC. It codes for CAWSLGSEQYF.

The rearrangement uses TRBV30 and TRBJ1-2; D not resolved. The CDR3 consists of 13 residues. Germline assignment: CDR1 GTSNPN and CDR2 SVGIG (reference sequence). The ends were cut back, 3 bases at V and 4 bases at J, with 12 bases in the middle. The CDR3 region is CAWRLAVTYGYTF. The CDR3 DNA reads TGTGCCTGGAGGCTGGCAGTTACCTATGGCTACACCTTC.